The 22 T cell receptor beta chains below all came from one sample that was sequenced in a study of Ad26.COV2.S vaccination and SARS-CoV-2 variants. TCRdb's table, derived via immunoSEQ multiplex PCR, lists solely in-frame clones and lacks some. The sample consists of hundreds of thousands of clones, 80% to 90% of them appearing once. Treatment indicated: 15 to 20 received Ad26.COV2.S at low or high dose, single or two shots; five or six received placebo; per-sample allocation not given. Sampling was performed 63 days after the first vaccine or placebo injection. Sequencing used peripheral blood, obtained in a trial of Ad26.COV2.S vaccine versus placebo. The receptors come from a person between 18 and 60 years old who received the Ad26.COV2.S COVID-19 vaccine or a placebo.

The V call is TRBV5-6, the J call TRBJ2-7; possibly TRBD2 for D (5 bases). From germline, CDR1 is SGHDT and CDR2 YYEEEE. V was cut by 4 bases and J by 0 bases, with 5 bases left in between. This CDR3 spans 12 amino acids. The CDR3 loop reads CASSAGSYEQYF. The CDR3 nucleotides read TGTGCCAGCAGCGCGGGCTCCTACGAGCAGTACTTC.

This chain joins TRBV5-1 and TRBJ1-3, with D unresolved. Deletions cut 4 bases from V and 0 bases from J, with 8 bases between. The CDR3 is 14 residues long. The V gene's germline CDR1 is SGHRS and CDR2 YFSETQ. This CDR3 reads CASSAGDSGNTIYF. The CDR3 DNA reads TGCGCCAGCAGCGCTGGGGACTCTGGAAACACCATATATTTT.

The rearrangement uses TRBV19 and TRBJ2-3; 9 bases align to TRBD2. With 4 bases clipped from V and 3 bases from J, the junction kept 2 bases outside the gene matches. In germline, CDR1 is LNHDA, CDR2 SQIVND (reference sequence). The CDR3 covers 14 residues. CDR3 residues: CASSRGLATDTQYF. CDR3 coding DNA: TGTGCCAGTAGTAGAGGACTAGCGACAGATACGCAGTATTTT. Combining the CDR3 with reference TRBV19 and TRBJ2-3 gives the whole variable domain DGGITQSPKYLFRKEGQNVTLSCEQNLNHDAMYWYRQDPGQGLRLIYYSQIVNDFQKGDIAEGYSVSREKKESFPLTVTSAQKNPTAFYLCASSRGLATDTQYFGPGTRLTVL.

The rearrangement uses TRBV5-5 and TRBJ1-5; D is possibly TRBD1 (5 bases). The germline gives CDR1 SGHKS, CDR2 YYEKEE (reference sequence). The CDR3 runs 13 residues. V lost 2 bases, J lost 5 bases, and 8 bases lay in between. CDR3 sequence: CASSFLGDQPQHF. The CDR3 nucleotides are TGTGCCAGCAGCTTTTTAGGGGATCAGCCCCAGCATTTT.

The genes are TRBV14 and TRBJ2-7; D uncertain. The CDR3 is 14 residues long. In germline, CDR1 is SGHDN, CDR2 FVKESK. V was trimmed by 1 base and J by 5 bases, leaving 12 bases between them. The chain's CDR3 is CASSQGRSSNEQYF. As DNA, the CDR3 is TGTGCCAGCAGCCAAGGGCGTTCATCAAACGAGCAGTACTTC.

This chain connects TRBV2 to TRBJ1-2, with 7 positions matching TRBD1. CDR3 length: 18 amino acids. Trimming cost V 2 bases and J 3 bases; bases outside gene matches: 15. CDR1 is SNHLY, CDR2 FYNNEI, per germline. CDR3 amino acids: CASSEIPLRGRLYYGYTF. The DNA for the CDR3 is TGTGCCAGCAGTGAAATCCCTTTGAGGGGGCGCCTTTACTATGGCTACACCTTC.

The chain recombines TRBV19 with TRBJ1-5; D unresolved. Trimming removed 6 bases from V and 2 bases from J, with 8 bases in between. This CDR3 has 13 residues. The V gene's germline CDR1 is LNHDA and CDR2 SQIVND (reference sequence). CDR3 nucleotides: TGTGCCAGTAGATATGGGCGCAATCAGCCCCAGCATTTT. Translation gives CASRYGRNQPQHF.

This chain uses TRBV19 with TRBJ2-3, with D maybe TRBD2 (6 bases). The ends were cut back, 3 bases at V and 5 bases at J, with 12 bases in the middle. The CDR3 totals 14 residues. Germline V lookup: CDR1 LNHDA, CDR2 SQIVND (reference sequence). DNA of the CDR3: TGTGCCAGTAGTATTTCTCTTAGCGGAGATACGCAGTATTTT. Protein product: CASSISLSGDTQYF.

The chain recombines TRBV29-1 with TRBJ2-5; D is perhaps TRBD1 (5 bases). Trimming took off 7 bases at V and 5 bases at J, with 17 bases between the two ends. The CDR3 has 13 residues. Germline V gives CDR1 SQVTM, CDR2 ANQGSEA. DNA for the CDR3: TGCAGCGCCATGTATGCAGGGCGGGAGACCCAGTACTTC. It is translated as CSAMYAGRETQYF.

CDR3 amino acids: CASSSPGVIHNEQFF. The CDR3 DNA sequence: TGTGCCAGCAGCTCCCCGGGGGTAATCCACAATGAGCAGTTCTTC. The V gene is TRBV7-8, the J gene TRBJ2-1; D may be TRBD2 (6 bases). Germline-derived CDR1 and CDR2 are SGHVS and FQNEAQ. V lost 4 bases and J 5 bases, leaving 15 bases between the germline ends. The CDR3 extends over 15 amino acids.

The chain joins TRBV13 to TRBJ2-2; D assignment may be TRBD1 or TRBD2 (6 bases each). Germline V gene data show CDR1 as PRHDT and CDR2 as FYEKMQ (reference sequence). Trimming took 6 bases from V and 3 from J, leaving 14 bases between them. CDR3 length: 15 amino acids. CDR3 amino acids: CASSSGQIYTGELFF. In DNA form, the CDR3 reads TGTGCCAGCAGTAGCGGACAGATTTACACCGGGGAGCTGTTTTTT.

Only a few counts were recorded for this clone. The J gene is TRBJ2-2, the V gene TRBV7-2; D gene ambiguous. CDR1 and CDR2 (germline): SGHTA, FQGNSA. The CDR3 is 15 amino acids. V lost 2 bases to trimming and J lost 0 bases, with 7 bases between them. CDR3 nucleotide sequence: TGTGCCAGCAGCTTAAGACGGACGAACACCGGGGAGCTGTTTTTT. Its protein is CASSLRRTNTGELFF.

V usage is TRBV7-2 and J usage is TRBJ1-6, with 9 nucleotides matching TRBD1. The CDR3 totals 15 residues. Trimming cost V 3 bases and J 10 bases; bases outside gene matches: 7. The germline gives CDR1 SGHTA, CDR2 FQGNSA. DNA of the CDR3: TGTGCCAGCAGCTTTTCATGGACAGGGGAGTCACCCCTCCACTTT. As protein: CASSFSWTGESPLHF.

This rearrangement joins TRBV7-9 to TRBJ1-3; the D is unclear. This CDR3 has 15 residues. Germline CDR1 is SEHNR and CDR2 is FQNEAQ (reference sequence). With 4 bases removed from V and 3 bases from J, the gap between germline ends came to 13 bases. The CDR3 protein is CASSSLGAIGNTIYF. CDR3 coding DNA: TGTGCCAGCAGCTCGCTAGGAGCAATTGGAAACACCATATATTTT.

V usage is TRBV6-5 and J usage is TRBJ1-5, with unresolved D. In germline, CDR1 is MNHEY, CDR2 SVGAGI. V lost 8 bases, J lost 4 bases, and 15 bases lay in between. The CDR3 sequence is 14 residues long. The DNA for the CDR3 is TGTGCCAGCGGGAGGGTCGGACGAAATCAGCCCCAGCATTTT. Translation gives CASGRVGRNQPQHF.

This clone was seen only once. The rearrangement joins TRBV30 to TRBJ2-3; D could derive from TRBD1 or TRBD2 (6 bases each). The CDR3 is made up of 15 amino acids. Germline CDR1 reads GTSNPN; CDR2 reads SVGIG (reference sequence). Trimming cost V 2 bases and J 5 bases, with 17 bases left between them. The CDR3 region is CAWSPVWGAGDTQYF. The CDR3 DNA is TGTGCCTGGAGTCCCGTTTGGGGGGCTGGAGATACGCAGTATTTT.

The chain is built from TRBV2 and TRBJ2-3; D might be TRBD1 (6 bases). Germline V gene data show CDR1 as SNHLY and CDR2 as FYNNEI. Trimming cost V 9 bases and J 0 bases, with 13 bases left between them. The CDR3 sequence is 14 residues long. CDR3 in amino acids: CASFLQGSTDTQYF. The CDR3 DNA sequence: TGTGCCAGTTTTCTACAGGGTAGCACAGATACGCAGTATTTT.

The chain links TRBV6-2 or TRBV6-3 to TRBJ1-5, with D possibly TRBD1 on 5 matching bases. CDR1 is MNHEY, CDR2 SVGEGT, per germline. This CDR3 spans 17 amino acids. Trimming stripped 4 bases from V and 6 bases from J, with 22 bases between. CDR3 DNA sequence: TGTGCCAGCAGTTTCCCCTCAAGGGGTTCGGAGGGTCAGCCCCAGCATTTT. This codes for CASSFPSRGSEGQPQHF.

The V call is TRBV29-1, the J call TRBJ1-2, with D hard to call. V lost 7 bases, J lost 2 bases, and 8 bases lay in between. The CDR3 runs 11 residues. Germline V gene data show CDR1 as SQVTM and CDR2 as ANQGSEA. CDR3 bases: TGCAGCGCGGAGTGGAACTATGGCTACACCTTC. It codes for CSAEWNYGYTF.

The genes are TRBV5-1 and TRBJ1-2, with 7 bases identical to TRBD1. Germline V gene data show CDR1 as SGHRS and CDR2 as YFSETQ. Losses at the gene ends were 3 bases for V and 0 bases for J; bases not matched to a gene: 5. The CDR3 runs to 15 residues. The chain's CDR3 is CASSSGDRANYGYTF. CDR3 DNA: TGCGCCAGCAGCTCGGGGGACAGAGCTAACTATGGCTACACCTTC.

This clone was observed a single time. V and J are TRBV4-1 and TRBJ2-5, with unresolved D. This CDR3 has 12 amino acids. Trimming shortened V by 0 bases and J by 6 bases, and 5 bases separated the two germline ends. Germline CDR1 reads MGHRA; CDR2 reads YSYEKL. CDR3 amino acids: CASSQDRQTQYF. The DNA for the CDR3 is TGCGCCAGCAGCCAAGATCGTCAGACCCAGTACTTC.

V usage is TRBV5-6 and J usage is TRBJ2-7; TRBD1 is a possible D gene (6 bases). The CDR3 spans 13 residues. Germline V gene lookup returns CDR1 SGHDT and CDR2 YYEEEE. The germline V and J ends were trimmed by 5 bases and 2 bases, with 11 bases remaining between them. The CDR3, as DNA: TGTGCCAGCAGAGCTAGGACAGCCTACGAGCAGTACTTC. Protein product: CASRARTAYEQYF.